This TCR beta chain was captured by sequencing in a study of cytomegalovirus exposure and HLA in healthy donors. Whole-study findings and limits: Rarity marked most TCR sequences, yet some public TCRs occurred in many donors. For most subjects, TCR beta sequences were reported to predict HLA-A and HLA-B alleles with accuracy.

Donors counted as nominally healthy when sampled, yet unrecorded immune exposures were likely. The PCR made use of 60 Vbeta and 13 Jbeta primers. TCRdb's copy holds only in-frame clones and misses some; the assay was immunoSEQ multiplex PCR. The profile shows some 120,000 clones, over 70% of them singletons. On this clone itself: Its antigen is as yet unknown.

There are 20 residues in the CDR3. The germline gives CDR1 SGHDN, CDR2 FVKESK. Trimming at V came to 4 bases and at J to 1 base, leaving 12 bases not matched to a gene. Sequencing input: PBMCs. This TCR was sampled from a woman under 30 in good health and CMV-seronegative. This chain connects TRBV14 to TRBJ2-1, with 14 bases that match TRBD2. CDR3 bases: TGTGCCAGCAGCCCTACCCCGGGACTAGCGGGAGTCAATTCCTACAATGAGCAGTTCTTC. Encoded protein: CASSPTPGLAGVNSYNEQFF.